This T cell receptor (beta chain) came from a study of beta chain features in type 1 diabetes. CDR1 is GTSNPN and CDR2 is SVGIG in the germline V gene (reference sequence). CDR3 size: 11 residues. Trimming took off 5 bases at V and 2 bases at J, with 5 bases between the two ends. Sequencing targeted expressed TCRB transcripts, as all isolated RNA had been reverse transcribed. The assay was immunoSEQ multiplex PCR, and TCRdb's table has in-frame clones only and misses some. The sample consists of approximately 170,000 clones, 7.8% of them appearing once. This clone has only a few counts. No antigen is known for it. Study observations and caveats: Patients with Type 1 diabetes showed moderately but significantly shorter TCRB CDR3s in all four CD4+ subsets.

The chain links TRBV30 to TRBJ2-3, with TRBD2 as a possible D gene (5 bases). Sequencing was done on a sample of central memory CD4+ T cells from blood. The clonotype was recovered from a woman aged 35 to 49 with type 1 diabetes. As DNA, the CDR3 is TGTGCCTGGGACTACACAGATACGCAGTATTTT. This encodes CAWDYTDTQYF.